This passage covers 27 T cell receptor beta chains from one sample sequenced in a study of cytomegalovirus exposure and HLA in healthy donors. Vbeta (60) and Jbeta (13) primers were used in the PCR. The repertoire was sequenced with immunoSEQ multiplex PCR; TCRdb's copy has only in-frame clones and lacks some. The sample shows fewer than 150,000 clones, around 70% of them seen only once. The sequenced sample consisted of PBMCs. The receptors here all came from a man aged 25-40 years in good health and CMV-seronegative.

V usage is TRBV28 and J usage is TRBJ1-2; TRBD1 aligns across 7 bases. After removal of 6 bases from V and 3 bases from J, the junction contained 19 bases not matched to a gene. CDR1 and CDR2 (germline): MDHEN, SYDVKM. The CDR3 sequence is 18 residues long. DNA of the CDR3: TGTGCCAGCAGCCCCTTAAGGGGCAGGGGGAAAGGATACTATGGCTACACCTTC. This encodes CASSPLRGRGKGYYGYTF.

The chain recombines TRBV10-3 with TRBJ1-5; D perhaps matches TRBD1 (5 bases). CDR3 length: 13 amino acids. V gave up 9 bases and J gave up 1 base, with 10 bases separating them. Germline V CDR1 and CDR2: ENHRY, SYGVKD. In nucleotides, the CDR3 is TGTGCCATAGCCCGGGGGAGCAATCAGCCCCAGCATTTT. This translates into CAIARGSNQPQHF.

There are a few counts of this clone. The chain employs TRBV20-1 and TRBJ2-1; no definite D call. CDR3 length: 11 residues. CDR1 and CDR2 (germline): DFQATT, SNEGSKA (reference sequence). V lost 0 bases and J lost 8, with 5 bases in between. The CDR3 nucleotides are TGCAGTGCTAGAGAGGAGTATGAGCAGTTCTTC. Its protein is CSAREEYEQFF.

The chain links TRBV11-2 to TRBJ1-1, with 7 positions matching TRBD1. The J segment lost 11 bases and the V segment lost 1 base, leaving 22 bases of the junction unmatched. Germline loops: CDR1 SGHAT, CDR2 FQNNGV. The CDR3 extends over 18 amino acids. CDR3 sequence: CASSLVGGWGDRVRGAFF. The CDR3 DNA reads as TGTGCCAGCAGCTTAGTTGGGGGATGGGGCGACAGGGTCCGTGGGGCTTTCTTT.

The J gene is TRBJ2-2, the V gene TRBV4-3, with a possible D match to TRBD2 (5 bases). From germline, CDR1 is LGHNA and CDR2 YSLEER. The germline V and J ends were trimmed by 4 bases and 6 bases, with 18 bases remaining between them. The length of the CDR3 is 16 residues. CDR3 nucleotides: TGCGCCAGCAGCCGTGGTGTGGGAGCTATCCCCGGGGAGCTGTTTTTT. Encoded protein: CASSRGVGAIPGELFF.

This chain links TRBV7-9 with TRBJ1-4, with D possibly matching TRBD1 (5 bases). V was clipped by 2 bases and J by 8 bases, with 9 bases between them. Germline loops: CDR1 SEHNR, CDR2 FQNEAQ (reference sequence). The CDR3 extends over 13 amino acids. CDR3 in DNA: TGTGCCAGCAGCTTAAAGGGGCCCGAAAAACTGTTTTTT. Encoded protein: CASSLKGPEKLFF.

The gene calls are TRBV6-5 and TRBJ2-4; weak D call: TRBD2 (6 bases). Germline V CDR1 and CDR2: MNHEY, SVGAGI. V was clipped by 8 bases and J by 8 bases, with 13 bases between them. CDR3 length: 12 amino acids. The CDR3 DNA sequence: TGTGCCAGCGGGTCCGGGGGTGACATTCAGTACTTC. This gives the protein CASGSGGDIQYF.

In its sample, this clone was seen a few times. This chain uses TRBV6-1 with TRBJ2-3, with 8 bases lining up with TRBD2. The CDR3 is made up of 15 amino acids. Germline CDR1 and CDR2: MNHNS and SASEGT. The junction had 7 bases not matched to a gene; V was cut back by 2 bases and J by 6 bases. CDR3 in amino acids: CASSERVAGKDTQYF. CDR3 in DNA: TGTGCCAGCAGTGAACGGGTAGCGGGAAAGGATACGCAGTATTTT.

This clone was seen only a few times. The chain carries TRBV29-1 and TRBJ2-4, with TRBD2 identical over 9 bases. This CDR3 is 14 amino acids long. Per germline, CDR1 SQVTM and CDR2 ANQGSEA. The ends lost 4 bases at V and 8 bases at J; junction bases unmatched: 9. The CDR3 region is CSVGGGRAGDIQYF. The CDR3 DNA sequence: TGCAGCGTTGGTGGCGGGAGGGCCGGGGACATTCAGTACTTC.

The rearrangement joins TRBV29-1 to TRBJ2-7, with 7 nucleotides matching TRBD2. Trimming at V came to 4 bases and at J to 0 bases, leaving 3 bases not matched to a gene. Germline-derived CDR1 and CDR2 are SQVTM and ANQGSEA. This CDR3 comprises 13 residues. The CDR3 here is CSVGGGGSYEQYF. For the CDR3, the DNA is TGCAGCGTTGGGGGGGGTGGCTCCTACGAGCAGTACTTC.

The V and J genes are TRBV27 and TRBJ2-6; D is unresolved. Germline-derived CDR1 and CDR2 are MNHEY and SMNVEV (reference sequence). Deletions cut 5 bases from V and 2 bases from J, with 13 bases between. The CDR3 sequence is 16 residues long. The chain's CDR3 is CASSGASATGANVLTF. CDR3 nucleotide sequence: TGTGCCAGCAGTGGAGCGTCCGCAACTGGGGCCAACGTCCTGACTTTC.

This clone was detected only once. The chain has TRBV6-5 and TRBJ1-3, with 7 bases aligning to TRBD1. The CDR3 totals 15 residues. Germline assignment: CDR1 MNHEY and CDR2 SVGAGI. The V and J ends lost 6 bases and 0 bases, in that order; junction bases with no gene match: 5. CDR3 sequence reads: CASSNRGPSGNTIYF. The DNA of the CDR3 is TGTGCCAGCAGCAACAGGGGACCCTCTGGAAACACCATATATTTT.

V gene TRBV12-2 combines with J gene TRBJ1-5; the listed D gene, TRBD1, was not tested against the DNA. TRBV12-2 corresponds to a pseudogene. The CDR3 length is 12 residues. The CDR3 nucleotides read TGTGCAAGTCGCTCCCCAAATCAGCCCCAGCATTTT. Its translation is CASRSPNQPQHF.

This clone was recorded a few times. The chain combines TRBV7-9 with TRBJ2-7, with D perhaps TRBD1 (5 bases). The germline gives CDR1 SEHNR, CDR2 FQNEAQ (reference sequence). The germline V and J ends were trimmed by 5 bases and 4 bases, with 15 bases remaining between them. The CDR3 has 14 residues. As DNA, the CDR3 is TGTGCCAGCAGCGACGACAGTACGCATTACGAGCAGTACTTC. Its translation is CASSDDSTHYEQYF.

This sequence joins TRBV28 and TRBJ2-4, with 9 nucleotides matching TRBD2. This CDR3 region has 17 residues. Germline CDR1 is MDHEN and CDR2 is SYDVKM. V shed 3 bases and J 3 bases; nucleotides not matched to a gene: 9. The CDR3 nucleotides read TGTGCCAGCAGTTTCCCGGTGCTAGCGGGGAACAAAAACATTCAGTACTTC. It encodes CASSFPVLAGNKNIQYF. Using reference TRBV28 and TRBJ2-4 for the parts outside the CDR3, the full variable domain is DVKVTQSSRYLVKRTGEKVFLECVQDMDHENMFWYRQDPGLGLRLIYFSYDVKMKEKGDIPEGYSVSREKKERFSLILESASTNQTSMYLCASSFPVLAGNKNIQYFGAGTRLSVL.

This sequence joins TRBV20-1 and TRBJ2-7, with 7 bases fitting TRBD1. The germline gives CDR1 DFQATT, CDR2 SNEGSKA (reference sequence). The CDR3 contains 10 residues. Trimming removed 8 bases from V and 4 bases from J; junction bases left unmatched: 2. Here the CDR3 reads CSPRGYEQYF. The CDR3 DNA reads as TGCAGTCCCAGGGGGTACGAGCAGTACTTC.

DNA of the CDR3: TGTGCCAGCAGCTTGGGCAGGGTGGGGGAGACCCAGTACTTC. Amino acids: CASSLGRVGETQYF. V is TRBV28 and J is TRBJ2-5; a possible D gene is TRBD1 (5 bases). The germline gives CDR1 MDHEN, CDR2 SYDVKM. The CDR3 is 14 amino acids. V lost 6 bases, J lost 5 bases, and 16 bases lay in between. Combining the CDR3 with reference TRBV28 and TRBJ2-5 gives the whole variable domain DVKVTQSSRYLVKRTGEKVFLECVQDMDHENMFWYRQDPGLGLRLIYFSYDVKMKEKGDIPEGYSVSREKKERFSLILESASTNQTSMYLCASSLGRVGETQYFGPGTRLLVL.

The gene calls are TRBV25-1 and TRBJ1-4, with D unclear. V was clipped by 3 bases and J by 5 bases, with 13 bases between them. This CDR3 comprises 15 residues. CDR1 is MGHDK, CDR2 SYGVNS, per germline. The CDR3 loop reads CASSDSGIRNEKLFF. CDR3 DNA: TGTGCCAGCAGTGACAGCGGGATACGGAATGAAAAACTGTTTTTT.

DNA for the CDR3: TGTGCCAGCTCCTTGAGACAGGAGAACACTGAAGCTTTCTTT. It specifies CASSLRQENTEAFF. The chain combines TRBV6-5 with TRBJ1-1; maybe TRBD1 (6 bases). The CDR3 is made up of 14 amino acids. Trimming stripped 8 bases from V and 1 base from J, with 14 bases between. Germline assignment: CDR1 MNHEY and CDR2 SVGAGI.

The rearrangement uses TRBV28 and TRBJ2-1; D remains ambiguous. The CDR3 loop spans 13 amino acids. Trimming pared 6 bases from V and 5 bases from J, leaving 11 bases between. The germline V gene has CDR1 MDHEN and CDR2 SYDVKM. CDR3 nucleotides: TGTGCCAGCAGATACTTTAGAAACAATGAGCAGTTCTTC. This codes for CASRYFRNNEQFF.

This sequence joins TRBV5-8 and TRBJ1-1, with TRBD1 matching over 8 bases. Germline V gives CDR1 SGHTS, CDR2 YDEGEE. V lost 4 bases to trimming and J lost 6 bases; unmatched junction nucleotides: 5. This CDR3 is built from 13 residues. CDR3 DNA: TGTGCCAGCAGCCAAATCAGGGGGCCTGAAGCTTTCTTT. This translates into CASSQIRGPEAFF. The complete variable domain, with remaining parts taken from reference TRBV5-8 and TRBJ1-1, reads EAGVTQSPTHLIKTRGQQATLRCSPISGHTSVYWYQQALGLGLQFLLWYDEGEERNRGNFPPRFSGRQFPNYSSELNVNALELEDSALYLCASSQIRGPEAFFGQGTRLTVV.

The chain couples TRBV30 to TRBJ2-2; D is unresolved. The V end was cut by 1 base, the J end by 6 bases, with 12 bases between. The germline V gene encodes CDR1 GTSNPN and CDR2 SVGIG (reference sequence). The CDR3 has 14 amino acids. CDR3 nucleotide sequence: TGTGCCTGGAGTGGCCTAGTTACATCCGGGGAGCTGTTTTTT. This encodes CAWSGLVTSGELFF.

This CDR3 reads CASTPTSVPEQYF. The CDR3 DNA sequence: TGTGCCAGCACCCCGACTAGCGTTCCCGAGCAGTACTTC. The chain combines TRBV2 with TRBJ2-7; the match to TRBD2 covers 8 bases. The CDR3 loop spans 13 amino acids. V trimming: 7 bases; J trimming: 6 bases; junction bases outside the gene matches: 8. Germline CDR1 is SNHLY and CDR2 is FYNNEI.

This clone has a single count. V is TRBV16 and J is TRBJ1-2, with TRBD1 identical over 9 bases. From germline, CDR1 is KGHSY and CDR2 FQNENV. The CDR3 runs to 14 residues. V lost 3 bases to trimming and J lost 5 bases; unmatched junction nucleotides: 4. The CDR3 DNA reads TGTGCCAGCAGCCAGGAACAGGGGGCTTATGGCTACACCTTC. It yields the protein CASSQEQGAYGYTF.

The chain employs TRBV7-8 and TRBJ2-2, with D uncertain. Trimming took 5 bases from V and 6 from J, leaving 10 bases between them. The CDR3 runs 13 residues. Germline V gene data show CDR1 as SGHVS and CDR2 as FQNEAQ. The CDR3: CASSAPLAGELFF. As DNA, the CDR3 is TGTGCCAGCAGCGCCCCATTAGCCGGGGAGCTGTTTTTT.

This chain links TRBV6-6 with TRBJ1-5; D ambiguous. The V end was cut by 7 bases, the J end by 0 bases, with 16 bases between. CDR1 is MNHNY, CDR2 SVGAGI, per germline (reference sequence). The CDR3 is 16 amino acids. DNA for the CDR3: TGTGCCAGCACCGAATTTACAGAGATTAGCAATCAGCCCCAGCATTTT. Amino acids: CASTEFTEISNQPQHF.

This chain links TRBV10-3 with TRBJ2-7; 13 nucleotides align to TRBD2. CDR3 length: 17 amino acids. Germline assignment: CDR1 ENHRY and CDR2 SYGVKD. The V gene end was trimmed by 3 bases and the J gene end by 3 bases; junction bases not matched to a gene: 8. CDR3: CAISDGLAGARGYEQYF. The CDR3 DNA is TGTGCCATCAGTGACGGACTAGCGGGAGCCAGGGGCTACGAGCAGTACTTC.